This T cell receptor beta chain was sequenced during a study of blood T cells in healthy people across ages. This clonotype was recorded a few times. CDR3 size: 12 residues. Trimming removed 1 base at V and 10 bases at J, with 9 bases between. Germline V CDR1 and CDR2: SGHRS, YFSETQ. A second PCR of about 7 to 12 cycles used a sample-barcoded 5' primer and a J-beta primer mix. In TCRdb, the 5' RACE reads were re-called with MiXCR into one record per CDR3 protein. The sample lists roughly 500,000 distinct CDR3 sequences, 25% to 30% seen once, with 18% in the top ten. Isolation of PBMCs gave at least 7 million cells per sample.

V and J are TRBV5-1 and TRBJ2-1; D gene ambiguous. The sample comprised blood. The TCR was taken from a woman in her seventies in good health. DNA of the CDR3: TGCGCCAGCAGCTTGTTGGGGTTCGAGCAGTTCTTC. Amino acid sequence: CASSLLGFEQFF.